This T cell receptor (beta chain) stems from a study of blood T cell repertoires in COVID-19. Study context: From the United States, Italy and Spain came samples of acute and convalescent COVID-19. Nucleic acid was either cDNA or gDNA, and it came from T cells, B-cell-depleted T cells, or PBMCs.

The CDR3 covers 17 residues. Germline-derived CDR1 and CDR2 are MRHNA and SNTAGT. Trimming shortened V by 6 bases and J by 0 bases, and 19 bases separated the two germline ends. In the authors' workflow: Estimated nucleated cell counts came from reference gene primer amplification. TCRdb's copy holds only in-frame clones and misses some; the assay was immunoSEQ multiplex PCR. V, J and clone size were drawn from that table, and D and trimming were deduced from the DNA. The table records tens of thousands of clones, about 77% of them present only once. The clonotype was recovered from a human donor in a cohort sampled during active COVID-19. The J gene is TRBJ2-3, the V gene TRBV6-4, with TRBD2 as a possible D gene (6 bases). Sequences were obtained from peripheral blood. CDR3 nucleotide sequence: TGTGCCAGCAGATGCACACTTTCCGGGACTAGCACAGATACGCAGTATTTT. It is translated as CASRCTLSGTSTDTQYF.